The clone carrying this T cell receptor beta chain showed up just once. Its specificity is unknown. The data derive from a study of identifying expanded T cells in peripheral blood. The study, taken as a whole, reports: Roughly two-week clone count variance significantly increased as total template count grew.

Sequencing was performed with immunoSEQ multiplex PCR; in TCRdb, only in-frame clones are kept and a portion is missing. The sample has about 47,000 clones; approximately 86% are singletons. No infections or other immune events were documented during collection. This TCR came from a person aged 18 to 70 in good health. Sequencing was done on a sample of blood.

The CDR3 region has the DNA TGTGCCATCAGGTGGGACATTCTGAACTATGGCTACACCTTC. As protein: CAIRWDILNYGYTF. The J gene is TRBJ1-2, the V gene TRBV10-3, with D perhaps matching TRBD1 (6 bases). Deletions cut 6 bases from V and 2 bases from J, with 13 bases between. The CDR3 spans 14 residues. Germline CDR1 ENHRY, CDR2 SYGVKD.